Below, one TCR beta chain is given with its context. Its binding antigen is unknown. No base-level quality is on record; no much larger clone is a single base apart. The data were taken from a study of CD8+ T cells in alopecia areata (dated by TCRdb to 2016 to 2018). For the wider study: High-throughput TCRbeta sequencing was used to examine T cell clonal expansion in alopecia areata in both the C3H/HeJ mouse model and human patients. Human TCRbeta sequencing covered scalp tissue and sorted CD4+ and CD8+ peripheral blood T cells from patchy and totalis/universalis alopecia areata patients and healthy controls. Scalp clonality was compared among normal scalp (n=4), patchy alopecia areata scalp (n=8), and alopecia totalis/universalis scalp (n=8). RNA was extracted with the PAXgene miRNA kit for fixed scalp, the miRNeasy kit for PBMCs, and the RNeasy kit for mouse skin. Amplification of TCRbeta CDR3 regions was done by immunoSEQ multiplex PCR using 35 Vbeta forward primers and 13 Jbeta reverse primers. The paper as a whole reports these results and caveats: Shared TCR sequences between patients were less evident than in mice, which may be partly attributable to HLA diversity in the patient population. Compared with normal scalp, lesional scalp had higher clonality and more expanded CD8+ clones, particularly in alopecia totalis/universalis, a pattern that suggests antigenic drive. Unlike mouse skin, which is dominated by gammadelta T cells, normal human skin has resident alphabeta T cells that are also sequenced, and this complicates analysis of the scalp TCR repertoire.

Lesional scalp punch biopsies and peripheral blood were collected from alopecia areata patients. PBMCs were isolated by density centrifugation and stained for CD3, CD4 and CD8, and CD4+ and CD8+ T cells were sorted on a FACSAria. The untreated alopecia areata patients were recruited through a multicenter biomarker study. Blood CD8+ T cells from a few biomarker-study patients were further sorted into NKG2D-low and NKG2D-high fractions. The method was the immunoSEQ multiplex PCR assay. To provide template for TCR sequencing, every sample had RNA extracted and reverse transcribed into cDNA. First-strand cDNA was synthesized with SuperScript III using a 2:1 mix of oligo-dT and random hexamers. A synthetic immune receptor repertoire was used to measure amplification bias, and any remaining bias was corrected computationally. In the paper's pipeline: Raw reads were preprocessed for error removal, and CDR3 was defined according to IMGT conventions as running from the conserved cysteine to phenylalanine. Clonality was calculated as 1 minus Shannon entropy normalized by log2 of the number of productive unique TCRs. CD4 or CD8 identity of scalp clones was inferred by cross-referencing scalp TCRbeta sequences with sorted blood CD4 and CD8 repertoires. TCRdb obtained this table from immuneACCESS and retained in-frame rearrangements with V and J assigned. These tables miss some clones; where compared with another copy, unresolved V genes account for less than half of the shortfall, and the remainder is unexplained. V and J calls and clone size are those listed in that table; D and trimming were worked out from the DNA. The sample table holds 25,000 to 40,000 clones, of which roughly 80% were seen once. The ten most abundant clones make up approximately 18% of the sample.

The germline V gene (reference sequence) yields GTSNPN for CDR1 and SVGIG for CDR2. V and J are trimmed by 7 bases and 4 bases, and the gene matches miss 2 bases of the junction. There are 13 amino acids in the CDR3, from cysteine to phenylalanine inclusive. The CDR3 DNA has 39 bases and is translated from base 1. Sequences were obtained from NKG2D-low CD8+ T cells sorted from blood. The sample's cell subset or site, from its label and the paper: sorted CD8+ NKG2D-low blood T cells. This TCR derives from a human donor with alopecia areata. In this chain, TRBV30 is recombined with TRBJ2-1, with 12 bases aligning to TRBD2. The DNA sequence follows: TGTGCCTACGGGACTAGCGGGTACAATGAGCAGTTCTTC. Protein translation: CAYGTSGYNEQFF.